The 12 T cell receptor beta chains in this list originate from one sample, sequenced in a study of blood T cell repertoires in COVID-19. Here immunoSEQ multiplex PCR was the method, and the copy in TCRdb shows in-frame clones only, minus some. The sample lists about 270,000 clones; roughly 85% were seen once. Sequences were obtained from peripheral blood. The receptors stem from a woman under 30 with acute or convalescent COVID-19.

This chain uses TRBV5-6 with TRBJ1-2, with 7 bases that match TRBD1. The germline V gene encodes CDR1 SGHDT and CDR2 YYEEEE. The CDR3 runs to 15 residues. The J segment lost 5 bases and the V segment lost 0 bases, leaving 7 bases of the junction unmatched. The CDR3 here is CASSLGRARGYGYTF. The CDR3 DNA follows: TGTGCCAGCAGCTTGGGTCGGGCCAGGGGGTATGGCTACACCTTC.

The chain employs TRBV7-8 and TRBJ2-6, with 7 bases identical to TRBD2. This CDR3 contains 17 residues. V lost 1 base and J lost 2; bases outside the gene matches: 5. Germline CDR1 SGHVS, CDR2 FQNEAQ. CDR3 residues: CASSLVGRGTGANVLTF. CDR3 bases: TGTGCCAGCAGCTTAGTAGGGAGGGGAACTGGGGCCAACGTCCTGACTTTC. Looking up the rest from reference TRBV7-8 and TRBJ2-6 gives the full variable domain: GAGVSQSPRYKVAKRGQDVALRCDPISGHVSLFWYQQALGQGPEFLTYFQNEAQLDKSGLPSDRFFAERPEGSVSTLKIQRTQQEDSAVYLCASSLVGRGTGANVLTFGAGSRLTVL.

The chain has TRBV27 and TRBJ2-7; TRBD1 matches at 9 bases. Trimming took 2 bases from V and 6 from J; bases not matched to a gene: 11. The germline gives CDR1 MNHEY, CDR2 SMNVEV (reference sequence). This CDR3 is built from 16 residues. This CDR3 is CASSLGTGNSIGEQYF. DNA for the CDR3: TGTGCCAGCAGTTTAGGGACAGGGAATTCGATAGGCGAGCAGTACTTC.

The chain carries TRBV9 and TRBJ2-1; the match to TRBD2 covers 8 bases. The V gene end was trimmed by 3 bases and the J gene end by 3 bases; junction bases not matched to a gene: 11. The germline V gene encodes CDR1 SGDLS and CDR2 YYNGEE. The CDR3 covers 17 residues. CDR3 loop: CASSAAPGLAFYNEQFF. CDR3 nucleotide sequence: TGTGCCAGCAGCGCGGCCCCTGGACTAGCCTTCTACAATGAGCAGTTCTTC.

V and J are TRBV7-9 and TRBJ2-5; D possibly corresponds to TRBD1 (6 bases). The germline V and J ends were trimmed by 3 bases and 0 bases, with 11 bases remaining between them. The CDR3 is 15 residues long. CDR1 is SEHNR, CDR2 FQNEAQ, per germline (reference sequence). The CDR3 here is CASSFGQGHQETQYF. CDR3 in DNA: TGTGCCAGCAGCTTCGGTCAGGGGCACCAAGAGACCCAGTACTTC.

This chain connects TRBV6-5 to TRBJ2-2; D ambiguous. CDR3 length: 14 residues. Germline lookup yields CDR1 MNHEY and CDR2 SVGAGI. The V end lost 4 bases, the J end lost 5 bases, and 11 bases lay between the germline ends. The CDR3 nucleotides are TGTGCCAGCAGTTCAGGTGGAAGGACCGGGGAGCTGTTTTTT. This translates into CASSSGGRTGELFF.

The sample holds a few counts of this clone. J is TRBJ1-6 and V is TRBV3-1 (or the pseudogene TRBV3-2); D ambiguous. V lost 1 base and J lost 7, with 11 bases in between. The CDR3 length is 15 residues. The germline gives CDR1 LGHDT, CDR2 YNNKEL (reference sequence). CDR3 loop: CASSQAHQANSPLHF. Written as DNA, the CDR3 is TGTGCCAGCAGCCAAGCCCACCAGGCAAATTCACCCCTCCACTTT.

The chain links TRBV4-3 to TRBJ2-7; maybe TRBD1 (6 bases). There are 14 residues in the CDR3. Trimming left V 3 bases short and J 0 bases short, with 9 bases between. From germline, CDR1 is LGHNA and CDR2 YSLEER. The CDR3 nucleotides are TGCGCCAGCAGCCAGGGGGCGAGCTCCTACGAGCAGTACTTC. It translates to CASSQGASSYEQYF.

The chain has TRBV6-5 and TRBJ2-7, with a possible D match to TRBD2 (5 bases). The CDR3 has 15 amino acids. Germline V gene sequence: CDR1 MNHEY, CDR2 SVGAGI. The V end lost 6 bases, the J end lost 5 bases, and 20 bases lay between the germline ends. Here the CDR3 reads CASSQLVRGSDEQYF. CDR3 nucleotides: TGTGCCAGCAGCCAACTGGTCCGGGGATCGGACGAGCAGTACTTC.

This clone was recorded only once. CDR3 region: CASSLVGGLGYNEQFF. The DNA of the CDR3 is TGTGCCAGCAGCTTAGTGGGGGGGCTTGGGTACAATGAGCAGTTCTTC. This chain joins TRBV7-2 and TRBJ2-1; tentative D call: TRBD2 (7 bases). Germline loops: CDR1 SGHTA, CDR2 FQGNSA. CDR3 length: 16 amino acids. Trimming took 1 base from V and 4 from J, leaving 14 bases between them.

V is TRBV6-2 or TRBV6-3 and J is TRBJ1-2; D possibly corresponds to TRBD1 (6 bases). The germline gives CDR1 MNHEY, CDR2 SVGEGT. The CDR3 has 14 residues. V was shortened by 5 bases and J by 4 bases, with 14 bases between the two germline ends. The CDR3 coding sequence is TGTGCCAGCAGTCCGAAAAGGACAGCCTATGGCTACACCTTC. Translating it yields CASSPKRTAYGYTF.

This rearrangement joins TRBV5-1 to TRBJ2-7, with 9 bases identical to TRBD2. The trim removed 0 bases at V and 3 bases at J, leaving 1 base unmatched. The CDR3 runs to 14 residues. Germline V gene data show CDR1 as SGHRS and CDR2 as YFSETQ. The CDR3 DNA follows: TGCGCCAGCAGCTTGGGACTAGCGGACTACGAGCAGTACTTC. It encodes CASSLGLADYEQYF.